The rows below give T cell receptor beta chains drawn from one sample of a study of cytomegalovirus exposure and HLA in healthy donors. The protocol was immunoSEQ multiplex PCR, while the TCRdb copy is restricted to in-frame clones and leaves out a portion. The table lists approximately 130,000 clones, roughly 85% of them singletons. The sequencing sample was made of PBMCs. The receptor source for this set is a woman in her twenties or thirties in good health and CMV-seropositive. Each CDR3 is given with its conserved first and last residue. A D gene is named only where the DNA matches it firmly. Rows may omit the clone size; those that give it use once, few, many or a size class.

D gene,V gene,J gene,clone size,CDR3 protein,CDR3 DNA
-,TRBV6-6,TRBJ2-1,-,CASSYSLGEQFF,TGTGCCAGCAGTTATAGCCTAGGTGAGCAGTTCTTC
-,TRBV19,TRBJ1-1,-,CASIPWGGERTEAFF,TGTGCCAGTATCCCCTGGGGGGGGGAAAGAACTGAAGCTTTCTTT
-,TRBV5-4,TRBJ2-5,few,CASSFGGRGEDSGLQETQYF,TGTGCCAGCAGCTTCGGGGGCAGGGGGGAGGATAGCGGACTCCAAGAGACCCAGTACTTC
-,TRBV2,TRBJ2-3,-,CASSLDFIRDTQYF,TGTGCCAGCAGTCTTGATTTTATCAGAGATACGCAGTATTTT
-,TRBV5-1,TRBJ1-3,-,CASSLGADGNTIYF,TGCGCCAGCAGCTTGGGGGCAGATGGAAACACCATATATTTT
TRBD2,TRBV10-3,TRBJ2-1,-,CAISAGTNNEQFF,TGTGCCATCAGCGCCGGGACTAACAATGAGCAGTTCTTC
-,TRBV5-1,TRBJ1-1,-,CASSFLPGAPGRTEAFF,TGCGCCAGCAGCTTCCTTCCCGGGGCCCCAGGGAGGACTGAAGCTTTCTTT
-,TRBV6-6,TRBJ1-5,-,CASSSGRVSNQPQHF,TGTGCCAGCAGCTCCGGGAGGGTCAGCAATCAGCCCCAGCATTTT
-,TRBV5-4,TRBJ1-1,-,CASTGLNTEAFF,TGTGCCAGCACCGGTTTAAACACTGAAGCTTTCTTT
-,TRBV4-2,TRBJ1-1,-,CASSHRRLLNTEAFF,TGTGCCAGCAGCCACCGGCGGCTACTGAACACTGAAGCTTTCTTT
TRBD2,TRBV27,TRBJ2-7,-,CASKTRPSGEYEQYF,TGTGCCAGCAAAACTCGGCCTAGCGGGGAATACGAGCAGTACTTC
TRBD1,TRBV19,TRBJ1-5,-,CASSRQGDAVGNQPQHF,TGTGCCAGTAGTAGACAGGGAGATGCAGTTGGCAATCAGCCCCAGCATTTT
TRBD2,TRBV5-1,TRBJ2-1,-,CASSLVVSGGVNNEQFF,TGCGCCAGCAGCTTGGTTGTTAGCGGGGGGGTTAACAATGAGCAGTTCTTC
TRBD1,TRBV5-6,TRBJ2-3,-,CASSLGPGQGVDTQYF,TGTGCCAGCAGCTTGGGACCGGGACAGGGGGTTGATACGCAGTATTTT
TRBD1,TRBV10-3,TRBJ1-2,-,CAISGTGGDIYGYTF,TGTGCCATCAGCGGGACAGGGGGCGATATCTATGGCTACACCTTC
TRBD2,TRBV30,TRBJ2-7,-,CAWSLAGRSYYEQYF,TGTGCCTGGAGTCTAGCGGGAAGATCATACTACGAGCAGTACTTC
-,TRBV9,TRBJ2-3,-,CASTLGGFTDTQYF,TGTGCCAGCACCCTAGGGGGATTCACAGATACGCAGTATTTT
-,TRBV28,TRBJ1-5,-,CASMTGGAYSNQPQHF,TGTGCCAGCATGACCGGGGGAGCTTATAGCAATCAGCCCCAGCATTTT
TRBD2,TRBV6-5,TRBJ2-7,-,CASSSLGLAGAYEQYF,TGTGCCAGCAGTTCCCTGGGACTAGCGGGAGCCTACGAGCAGTACTTC
-,TRBV5-4,TRBJ2-7,-,CASSPADQGTSHEQYF,TGTGCCAGCAGCCCCGCGGACCAGGGTACCAGCCACGAGCAGTACTTC
TRBD1,TRBV19,TRBJ1-5,-,CASSAGTGGGGNQPQHF,TGTGCCAGTAGTGCCGGGACAGGGGGAGGTGGCAATCAGCCCCAGCATTTT
-,TRBV2,TRBJ2-7,-,CASSGASGAREQYF,TGTGCCAGCAGTGGGGCGAGCGGAGCCAGGGAGCAGTACTTC
-,TRBV29-1,TRBJ2-7,-,CSVEAPGTAVAEQYF,TGCAGCGTTGAAGCTCCTGGGACTGCCGTAGCGGAGCAGTACTTC
-,TRBV9,TRBJ1-2,-,CASSVAVEVGAYGYTF,TGTGCCAGCAGCGTAGCGGTGGAGGTGGGGGCCTATGGCTACACCTTC
-,TRBV7-9,TRBJ2-1,once,CASSLETPEQFF,TGTGCCAGCAGCTTAGAGACTCCCGAGCAGTTCTTC
-,TRBV25-1,TRBJ2-5,-,CASSEFNGKETQYF,TGTGCCAGCAGTGAATTTAACGGGAAAGAGACCCAGTACTTC
TRBD1,TRBV15,TRBJ2-7,-,CATSADRGRGEQYF,TGTGCCACCAGCGCCGACAGGGGTCGGGGCGAGCAGTACTTC
TRBD2,TRBV30,TRBJ2-5,-,CAWKEPGGLVTQYF,TGTGCCTGGAAGGAACCGGGAGGGCTGGTGACCCAGTACTTC
-,TRBV7-9,TRBJ2-7,once,CASSLSGGTYEQYF,TGTGCCAGCAGCTTATCTGGGGGGACCTACGAGCAGTACTTC
-,TRBV6-1,TRBJ1-6,-,CASSEDGHNNSPLHF,TGTGCCAGCAGTGAAGATGGTCACAATAATTCACCCCTCCACTTT
-,TRBV18,TRBJ2-7,-,CASSPQGGAYEQYF,TGTGCCAGCTCACCCCAAGGGGGGGCTTACGAGCAGTACTTC
-,TRBV5-1,TRBJ1-5,-,CASSLASRNQPQHF,TGCGCCAGCAGCTTGGCCTCCAGGAATCAGCCCCAGCATTTT
TRBD1,TRBV4-1,TRBJ2-7,once,CASSQAGTGAYEQCF,TGCGCCAGCAGCCAGGCCGGGACAGGGGCCTACGAGCAGTGCTTC
TRBD1,TRBV28,TRBJ1-2,-,CASSFTTGLIFTNYGYTF,TGTGCCAGCAGTTTCACGACAGGGCTCATCTTTACTAACTATGGCTACACCTTC
-,TRBV29-1,TRBJ2-1,-,CSVEDWSGGPDEQFF,TGCAGCGTTGAAGATTGGTCGGGGGGCCCGGATGAGCAGTTCTTC
TRBD1,TRBV7-9,TRBJ1-1,-,CASSLRDRHLPWGTEAFF,TGTGCCAGCAGCCTCCGGGACAGGCATCTACCTTGGGGCACTGAAGCTTTCTTT
TRBD1,TRBV10-2,TRBJ1-3,-,CASSSTGASGNTIYF,TGCGCCAGCAGTTCGACAGGGGCCTCTGGAAACACCATATATTTT
TRBD1,TRBV18,TRBJ2-7,-,CASSPGTGGFEQYF,TGTGCCAGCTCACCAGGGACAGGGGGCTTCGAGCAGTACTTC
TRBD1,TRBV7-2,TRBJ2-4,-,CASSQGRGRIQYF,TGTGCCAGCAGTCAGGGCAGGGGGCGCATTCAGTACTTC
TRBD1,TRBV2,TRBJ1-1,-,CASRPGTDEAFF,TGTGCCAGCAGGCCCGGGACAGATGAAGCTTTCTTT
-,TRBV11-2,TRBJ1-1,-,CASSLEGAPSREAFF,TGTGCCAGCAGCTTAGAAGGGGCCCCCTCCAGGGAAGCTTTCTTT
-,TRBV5-1,TRBJ2-2,once,CASRVEQGAYTGELFF,TGCGCCAGCAGGGTCGAACAGGGCGCGTACACCGGGGAGCTGTTTTTT
-,TRBV5-1,TRBJ2-1,once,CASSLWQELNEQFF,TGCGCCAGCAGCTTGTGGCAGGAACTGAATGAGCAGTTCTTC
TRBD2,TRBV19,TRBJ2-1,-,CASSIAGGPSNEQFF,TGTGCCAGTAGTATAGCGGGAGGGCCTTCCAATGAGCAGTTCTTC
-,TRBV28,TRBJ1-2,-,CASSGGAGPYGYTF,TGTGCCAGCAGTGGTGGTGCAGGGCCCTATGGCTACACCTTC
TRBD1,TRBV4-1,TRBJ2-1,-,CASSLQGAGEQFF,TGCGCCAGCAGCCTTCAGGGGGCGGGTGAGCAGTTCTTC
TRBD1,TRBV7-9,TRBJ2-4,-,CASSFRDSERRYF,TGTGCCAGCAGCTTCCGGGACAGCGAACGAAGGTACTTC
TRBD1,TRBV15,TRBJ2-3,-,CATSVSRTGGVSTDTQYF,TGTGCCACCAGCGTCTCGCGGACAGGGGGCGTTAGTACAGATACGCAGTATTTT